The T cell receptor beta chain described here comes from a study of CD8 T cells in Susac syndrome. Study-level results: The authors acknowledged that the study's TCR sequencing and HLA analysis involved relatively few individuals.

Regarding this clonotype: Its antigen remains unknown.

Random hexamers were used to reverse transcribe 0.5 to 1 ug of RNA. The authors amplified TCR beta CDR3 across 54 Vbeta and 13 Jbeta using immunoSEQ multiplex PCR. TCRdb called the immunoSEQ multiplex PCR reads again in MiXCR, with one record for every CDR3 protein. The sample lists about 430,000 distinct CDR3 sequences; roughly 85% were seen once. High-throughput TCR beta sequencing covered peripheral CD8+ and CD4+ T cells. Sequenced: CD8+ T cells from PBMCs. This TCR derives from a human donor with multiple sclerosis.

As DNA, the CDR3 is TGTGCCAGCAGCTTGAAAAGCGATACGCAGTATTTT. Its translation is CASSLKSDTQYF. This chain links TRBV7-9 with TRBJ2-3; D uncertain. Trimming took 3 bases from V and 6 from J, leaving 7 bases between them. The germline V gene has CDR1 SEHNR and CDR2 FQNEAQ (reference sequence). This CDR3 has 12 residues.